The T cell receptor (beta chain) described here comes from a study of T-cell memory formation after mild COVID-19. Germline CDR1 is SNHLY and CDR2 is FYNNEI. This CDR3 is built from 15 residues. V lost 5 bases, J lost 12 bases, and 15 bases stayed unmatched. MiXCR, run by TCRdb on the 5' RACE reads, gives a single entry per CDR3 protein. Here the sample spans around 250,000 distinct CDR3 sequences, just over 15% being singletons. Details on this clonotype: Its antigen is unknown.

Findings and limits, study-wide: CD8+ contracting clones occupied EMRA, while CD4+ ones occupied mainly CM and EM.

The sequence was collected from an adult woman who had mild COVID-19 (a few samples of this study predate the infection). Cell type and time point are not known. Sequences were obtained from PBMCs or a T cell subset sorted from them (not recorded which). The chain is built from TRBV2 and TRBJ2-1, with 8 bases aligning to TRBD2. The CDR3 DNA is TGTGCCAGCAGTATAGCGGGACTACAAAGAGGATCGCAGTTCTTC. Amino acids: CASSIAGLQRGSQFF.